This T cell receptor beta chain was retrieved from a study of CD8+ T cells in alopecia areata. Only one count was recorded for this clone. The antigen remains undetermined. Obtained from alopecia areata patients were lesional scalp punch biopsies along with peripheral blood. General study results and limits: Sequencing of scalp samples also includes resident alphabeta T cells from normal skin. Normal scalp showed lower clonality than lesional scalp, especially alopecia totalis/universalis. In patients, TCRs were shared less clearly than in mice, and HLA may possibly be involved.

Extracted from the samples, RNA was reverse transcribed into cDNA to serve as the sequencing template. Repertoires were generated with immunoSEQ multiplex PCR, while TCRdb's copy carries only in-frame clones and drops some. There are about 82,000 clones in the sample; just over 50% occur only once, and 5.7% lies in the top ten. Germline V lookup: CDR1 MGHRA, CDR2 YSYEKL. V was pared by 1 base and J by 3 bases, with 10 bases between. This CDR3 is built from 15 residues. Sequencing used NKG2D-high CD8+ T cells sorted from blood. This sequence joins TRBV4-1 and TRBJ1-5, with no clear D. The TCR comes from a human donor with alopecia areata. The CDR3 here is CASSQVGSYNQPQHF. Written as DNA, the CDR3 is TGCGCCAGCAGCCAAGTAGGGTCATACAATCAGCCCCAGCATTTT.